The table lists the clone carrying this T cell receptor beta chain with many counts. As yet, its antigen is unknown. The read terminates 3 residues before the CDR3 end, so the remaining end is supplied by the germline J gene. Most patients and controls had Caucasian heritage. This sample is drawn from a study of T cell clonality in common variable immunodeficiency. Germline CDR1 is GTSNPN and CDR2 is SVGIG (reference sequence). This CDR3 region has 13 residues. The V and J ends lost 2 bases and 2 bases respectively, with 4 bases between them. Sequencing input was equivalent genomic DNA from CVID and controls. This table comes from immunoSEQ multiplex PCR, and its TCRdb copy is limited to in-frame clones, with some not included. Altogether about 35,000 clones were found in the sample, and no singletons occur. General observations from the study: Fewer deletions and N-nucleotide insertions were reportedly seen in common variable immunodeficiency TCR beta sequences. Compared with healthy controls, CVID subjects showed increased TCRbeta clonality, mostly in about a third.

The genes are TRBV30 and TRBJ2-6; no firm D call. The sequence was obtained from a person between 18 and 75 years old in good health. Input material: peripheral blood mononuclear cells. The CDR3 region is CAWSIAGANVLTF. Partial CDR3 DNA: TGTGCCTGGAGTATCGCTGGGGCCAACGTC.